The T cell receptor (beta chain) under discussion was sequenced for a study of T-cell reconstitution after alpha-beta-depleted transplantation in children (dated by TCRdb to 2015 to 2016). Background for the entire study: Using TCR repertoire profiling, the study quantitatively followed how T-cell immune reconstitution unfolded in children after TCRalphabeta/CD19-depleted allogeneic hematopoietic cell transplantation. The investigation overall reported the following: The frequencies of hyperexpanded clones fell over the following months, and after one year, T-cell counts and TCRbeta diversity were mostly attributed to newly produced T cells. In some patients, high TCRbeta diversity at day 60 was attributed to recipient T cells and intrathymic progenitors that had survived conditioning. About two months after transplant, the apparently early recovery of alphabetaT-cell counts reportedly depended on just several hundred clones that had expanded rapidly and came from non-depleted graft cells.

Per the germline V gene, ENHRY is the CDR1 and SYGVKD is the CDR2. For this chain, trimming is 5 bases at the V end and 5 bases at the J end, and the number of junction bases without a gene match is 5. The CDR3 sequence holds 14 residues, the cysteine and phenylalanine included. Just CDR3 DNA is preserved here, 42 bases in frame from base 1. The sample's treatment or condition label, in plain terms: allogeneic hematopoietic cell transplantation with graft depleted of TCRalphabeta T cells and CD19 B cells. Transplant recipients were children who received TCRalphabeta/CD19-depleted allogeneic hematopoietic cell grafts. In its sample, this clonotype was seen a few times. The specificity of this receptor is unknown. No base quality information exists; no much larger clone differs at one position. The library was made by PCR. TCRdb shows the sequencer as Illumina HiSeq 2500. To normalize quantification of the TCRbeta repertoire, the TCR libraries were built with molecular barcoding that relied on unique molecular identifiers. In-frame beta chains were kept once TCRdb had trimmed the public reads at Q25 with fastp and called clones with MiXCR. Every entry covers one CDR3 protein and lists the most common genes and DNA from its rows. Recorded for this sample are approximately 400,000 distinct CDR3 sequences; about 17% of them occurred a single time. Just under 30% of the sample is in the top ten clones.

This clonotype was obtained from a boy in the first two years of life who had a stem cell transplant for Wiskott-Aldrich syndrome, so the T cells may come from the graft donor. Here the sequenced sample was PBMCs, mostly from graft donor cells, taken 360 days after TCRalphabeta/CD19-depleted stem cell transplant. Here the chain combines TRBV10-3 and TRBJ1-5; 8 central nucleotides agree with TRBD1. CDR3 sequence: CAISKDREDQPQHF. The DNA sequence reads TGTGCCATCAGTAAGGACAGGGAGGATCAGCCCCAGCATTTT.